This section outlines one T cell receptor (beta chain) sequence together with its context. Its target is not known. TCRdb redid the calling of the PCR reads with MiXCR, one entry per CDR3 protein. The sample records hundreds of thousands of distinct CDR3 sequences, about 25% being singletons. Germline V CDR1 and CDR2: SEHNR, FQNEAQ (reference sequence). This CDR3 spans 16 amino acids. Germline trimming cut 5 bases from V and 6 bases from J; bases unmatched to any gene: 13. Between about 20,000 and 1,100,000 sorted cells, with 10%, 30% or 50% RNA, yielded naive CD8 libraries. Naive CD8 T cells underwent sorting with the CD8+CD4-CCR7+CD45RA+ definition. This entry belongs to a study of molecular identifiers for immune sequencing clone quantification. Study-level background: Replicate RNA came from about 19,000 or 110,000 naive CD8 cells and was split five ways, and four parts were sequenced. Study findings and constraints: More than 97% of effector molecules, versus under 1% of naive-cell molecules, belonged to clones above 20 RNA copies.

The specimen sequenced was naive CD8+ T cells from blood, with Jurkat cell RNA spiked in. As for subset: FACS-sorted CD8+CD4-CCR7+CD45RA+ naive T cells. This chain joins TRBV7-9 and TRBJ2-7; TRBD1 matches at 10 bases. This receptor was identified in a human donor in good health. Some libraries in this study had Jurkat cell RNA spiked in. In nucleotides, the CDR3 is TGTGCCAGCAGCCATACGTCTGGGGACAGGGGCCTCGAGCAGTACTTC. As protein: CASSHTSGDRGLEQYF.